What follows are 27 T cell receptor beta chains derived from one specimen sequenced in a study of blood T cell repertoires in COVID-19. The method was immunoSEQ multiplex PCR; TCRdb's version includes in-frame clones alone and lacks a portion of them. The sample yields over 350,000 clones, about nine tenths seen once. The sample consisted of peripheral blood. All receptors come from a woman aged 25 to 45 with active or convalescent COVID-19.

This rearrangement joins TRBV2 to TRBJ2-1; TRBD2 matches 8 bases. The CDR3 has 15 amino acids. V lost 7 bases, J lost 5 bases, and 10 bases stayed unmatched. Germline V gene sequence: CDR1 SNHLY, CDR2 FYNNEI. The CDR3 here is CASTPAGVAHNEQFF. The CDR3 DNA sequence: TGTGCCAGCACCCCAGCGGGAGTGGCCCACAATGAGCAGTTCTTC.

CDR3 nucleotides: TGCGCCAGCAGTGAATTGAGCGGGACCTACGAGCAGTACTTC. Its protein is CASSELSGTYEQYF. The V gene is TRBV10-2, the J gene TRBJ2-7, with 7 positions matching TRBD2. There are 14 residues in the CDR3. The ends lost 3 bases at V and 2 bases at J; junction bases unmatched: 4. Germline values: CDR1 WSHSY, CDR2 SAAADI.

The rearrangement joins TRBV2 to TRBJ1-3; 7 bases are a match to TRBD1. V lost 7 bases to trimming and J lost 0 bases; unmatched junction nucleotides: 6. The CDR3 covers 15 residues. Germline lookup yields CDR1 SNHLY and CDR2 FYNNEI. CDR3 sequence: CASISDRDSGNTIYF. CDR3 in DNA: TGTGCCAGCATTTCAGACAGGGACTCTGGAAACACCATATATTTT.

This rearrangement joins TRBV29-1 to TRBJ1-2; TRBD1 aligns across 10 bases. The CDR3 has 13 residues. After removal of 7 bases from V and 3 bases from J, the junction contained 5 bases not matched to a gene. Germline loops: CDR1 SQVTM, CDR2 ANQGSEA. The CDR3 DNA sequence: TGCAGCGCCGGGACAGGGGAGTACTATGGCTACACCTTC. As protein: CSAGTGEYYGYTF.

The J gene is TRBJ2-7, the V gene TRBV15; tentative D call: TRBD2 (5 bases). The V and J ends lost 4 bases and 2 bases respectively, with 21 bases between them. CDR3 length: 17 residues. Germline assignment: CDR1 LNHNV and CDR2 YYDKDF (reference sequence). The CDR3 sequence is CATSNPLNAGRPYEQYF. The CDR3 bases are TGTGCCACCAGCAACCCCCTTAACGCGGGCAGACCCTACGAGCAGTACTTC.

This chain links TRBV30 with TRBJ2-3; 10 bases align to TRBD2. V lost 0 bases and J lost 6; bases outside the gene matches: 3. The CDR3 totals 14 residues. Germline V lookup: CDR1 GTSNPN, CDR2 SVGIG (reference sequence). The CDR3 coding sequence is TGTGCCTGGAGTGTGAGCGGGAGGGGGGATACGCAGTATTTT. Translated, it gives CAWSVSGRGDTQYF. The complete variable domain, with remaining parts taken from reference TRBV30 and TRBJ2-3, reads SQTIHQWPATLVQPVGSPLSLECTVEGTSNPNLYWYRQAAGRGLQLLFYSVGIGQISSEVPQNLSASRPQDRQFILSSKKLLLSDSGFYLCAWSVSGRGDTQYFGPGTRLTVL.

This chain links TRBV7-2 with TRBJ2-3; TRBD2 matches 10 bases. Germline loops: CDR1 SGHTA, CDR2 FQGNSA. The CDR3 is made up of 16 amino acids. V dropped 1 base and J dropped 3; count of bases not matched to a gene: 4. The CDR3 is CASSLGTSGRTDTQYF. The CDR3 coding sequence is TGTGCCAGCAGCTTAGGGACTAGCGGTCGGACAGATACGCAGTATTTT.

The V and J genes are TRBV7-2 and TRBJ1-3; D perhaps matches TRBD1 (5 bases). CDR3 length: 16 residues. The V end lost 5 bases, the J end lost 0 bases, and 14 bases lay between the germline ends. Germline values: CDR1 SGHTA, CDR2 FQGNSA. The CDR3 bases are TGTGCCAGCAGCCCCCAACAGGCGGCCTCTGGAAACACCATATATTTT. The encoded protein is CASSPQQAASGNTIYF.

The chain has TRBV20-1 and TRBJ1-2; D unresolved. CDR1 is DFQATT, CDR2 SNEGSKA, per germline (reference sequence). The CDR3 is 11 amino acids. CDR3 nucleotide sequence: TGCATGTCCAGTGAAAACTATGGCTACACCTTC. This sequence encodes CMSSENYGYTF.

The chain combines TRBV7-8 with TRBJ2-7; 10 bases map to TRBD1. The CDR3 sequence is 16 residues long. Trimming cost V 0 bases and J 5 bases; bases outside gene matches: 7. CDR1 is SGHVS and CDR2 is FQNEAQ in the germline V gene. The CDR3 is CASSLARTGGMHEQYF. The DNA for the CDR3 is TGTGCCAGCAGCTTAGCAAGGACAGGGGGAATGCACGAGCAGTACTTC. Full variable domain (outside the CDR3, taken from reference TRBV7-8 and TRBJ2-7): GAGVSQSPRYKVAKRGQDVALRCDPISGHVSLFWYQQALGQGPEFLTYFQNEAQLDKSGLPSDRFFAERPEGSVSTLKIQRTQQEDSAVYLCASSLARTGGMHEQYFGPGTRLTVT.

This chain uses TRBV7-9 with TRBJ1-1, with 10 bases matching TRBD1. V shed 1 base and J 5 bases; nucleotides not matched to a gene: 4. This CDR3 has 15 amino acids. CDR1 is SEHNR, CDR2 FQNEAQ, per germline (reference sequence). CDR3 nucleotide sequence: TGTGCCAGCAGCTTAGGTCCGGGACAGGGGACTGAAGCTTTCTTT. It encodes CASSLGPGQGTEAFF.

This clone was observed once. V and J are TRBV13 and TRBJ1-6; 8 bases match TRBD1. CDR3 length: 14 residues. With 4 bases clipped from V and 7 bases from J, the junction kept 3 bases outside the gene matches. Germline lookup yields CDR1 PRHDT and CDR2 FYEKMQ (reference sequence). This CDR3 reads CASSSDRANSPLHF. As DNA, the CDR3 is TGTGCCAGCAGCTCGGACAGGGCGAATTCACCCCTCCACTTT.

The chain uses TRBV10-1 and TRBJ1-1; D not certain. This CDR3 spans 13 amino acids. Germline CDR1 and CDR2: WNHNN and SYGVQD (reference sequence). V was shortened by 4 bases and J by 1 base, with 7 bases between the two germline ends. The CDR3 DNA is TGCGCCAGCAGTGTAGGCGGGAACACTGAAGCTTTCTTT. Its protein is CASSVGGNTEAFF.

V gene TRBV2 combines with J gene TRBJ1-2; D unresolved. CDR1 SNHLY and CDR2 FYNNEI come from the germline V gene. This CDR3 region has 12 residues. V lost 2 bases, J lost 5 bases, and 6 bases lay in between. DNA for the CDR3: TGTGCCAGCAGTGAAAGGACTTATGGCTACACCTTC. Its translation is CASSERTYGYTF.

This clone was seen repeatedly, ten times or more. This chain links TRBV6-1 with TRBJ2-1; weak D call: TRBD2 (6 bases). Germline CDR1 MNHNS, CDR2 SASEGT. The length of the CDR3 is 15 residues. The germline V and J ends were trimmed by 2 bases and 5 bases, with 13 bases remaining between them. The CDR3 coding sequence is TGTGCCAGCAGTGAATCGGGAGAAGGCCACAATGAGCAGTTCTTC. This translates into CASSESGEGHNEQFF.

The chain couples TRBV4-1 to TRBJ2-5, with 8 bases matching TRBD1. The CDR3 covers 15 residues. Germline V gene data show CDR1 as MGHRA and CDR2 as YSYEKL. V lost 1 base and J lost 5; bases outside the gene matches: 6. For the CDR3, the DNA is TGCGCCAGCAGCCAAGGGCCAGGGGGCGGGGAGACCCAGTACTTC. Translated: CASSQGPGGGETQYF.

The chain links TRBV25-1 to TRBJ2-5; D may be TRBD2 (7 bases). CDR3 length: 15 residues. The V gene's germline CDR1 is MGHDK and CDR2 SYGVNS. V lost 2 bases and J 1 base, leaving 11 bases between the germline ends. The CDR3 spells CASSEPGGPQETQYF. The CDR3 DNA reads as TGTGCCAGCAGTGAACCCGGGGGGCCCCAAGAGACCCAGTACTTC. The full variable domain, completed using reference TRBV25-1 and TRBJ2-5, is EADIYQTPRYLVIGTGKKITLECSQTMGHDKMYWYQQDPGMELHLIHYSYGVNSTEKGDLSSESTVSRIRTEHFPLTLESARPSHTSQYLCASSEPGGPQETQYFGPGTRLLVL.

The chain uses TRBV5-1 and TRBJ2-1, with 7 bases matching TRBD2. Germline CDR1 SGHRS, CDR2 YFSETQ. V lost 5 bases to trimming and J lost 0 bases; unmatched junction nucleotides: 8. The CDR3 is 16 amino acids. The CDR3, as DNA: TGCGCCAGCAGTGTCGGCGGGAGCCACTCCTACAATGAGCAGTTCTTC. Its protein is CASSVGGSHSYNEQFF.

The chain couples TRBV4-2 to TRBJ2-2, with 12 bases that match TRBD2. The germline V gene has CDR1 LGHNA and CDR2 YNFKEQ. Losses at the gene ends were 0 bases for V and 6 bases for J; bases not matched to a gene: 8. This CDR3 has 18 residues. CDR3 DNA sequence: TGTGCCAGCAGCCAAGAATCGGGTCTAGCGGGAGGGGCCGGGGAGCTGTTTTTT. As protein: CASSQESGLAGGAGELFF.

V is TRBV24-1 and J is TRBJ2-5, with 9 bases matching TRBD1. There are 15 residues in the CDR3. The trim removed 4 bases at V and 5 bases at J, leaving 7 bases unmatched. Germline V gene lookup returns CDR1 KGHDR and CDR2 SFDVKD. This chain's CDR3 is CATSDTQGAWETQYF. CDR3 in DNA: TGTGCCACCAGTGACACACAGGGGGCCTGGGAGACCCAGTACTTC.

The chain carries TRBV3-1 (or the pseudogene TRBV3-2) and TRBJ1-2; 8 bases fit TRBD1. The CDR3 covers 15 residues. CDR1 and CDR2 (germline): LGHDT, YNNKEL (reference sequence). V shed 2 bases and J 2 bases; nucleotides not matched to a gene: 4. The CDR3 coding sequence is TGTGCCAGCAGCCAAACAACAGGGGGGAACTATGGCTACACCTTC. This codes for CASSQTTGGNYGYTF.

This clone was seen a single time. The chain recombines TRBV5-6 with TRBJ1-2; 9 bases are shared with TRBD1. The CDR3 covers 14 residues. From germline, CDR1 is SGHDT and CDR2 YYEEEE. V trimming: 9 bases; J trimming: 7 bases; junction bases outside the gene matches: 13. The CDR3 DNA reads as TGTGCCACACAAAAGGAACAGGGGGCCGGTGGCTACACCTTC. Its translation: CATQKEQGAGGYTF.

For the CDR3, the DNA is TGCGCCAGCAGCTACTGGGGGCCCGCGAACACCGGGGAGCTGTTTTTT. This gives the protein CASSYWGPANTGELFF. This chain connects TRBV5-1 to TRBJ2-2; tentative D call: TRBD1 (6 bases). The CDR3 has 16 residues. Germline V lookup: CDR1 SGHRS, CDR2 YFSETQ. V was shortened by 3 bases and J by 0 bases, with 12 bases between the two germline ends.

V is TRBV19 and J is TRBJ1-2, with D maybe TRBD1 (5 bases). Trimming cost V 2 bases and J 7 bases, with 8 bases left between them. Germline loops: CDR1 LNHDA, CDR2 SQIVND (reference sequence). The CDR3 extends over 12 amino acids. This CDR3 reads CASSIQGGGYTF. The CDR3 bases are TGTGCCAGTAGTATACAGGGCGGTGGCTACACCTTC.

The rearrangement uses TRBV4-2 and TRBJ1-1, with D possibly TRBD1 on 6 matching bases. There are 15 residues in the CDR3. With 4 bases removed from V and 0 bases from J, the gap between germline ends came to 12 bases. The germline gives CDR1 LGHNA, CDR2 YNFKEQ. The chain's CDR3 is CASSRRDIMNTEAFF. The CDR3 region has the DNA TGTGCCAGCAGCCGTAGGGACATCATGAACACTGAAGCTTTCTTT.

V is TRBV6-1 and J is TRBJ2-7; the match to TRBD1 covers 8 bases. The V and J ends lost 3 bases and 2 bases, in that order; junction bases with no gene match: 6. This CDR3 region has 15 residues. In germline, CDR1 is MNHNS, CDR2 SASEGT. The CDR3 loop reads CASSDNNRGTYEQYF. The CDR3 region has the DNA TGTGCCAGCAGTGACAACAACAGGGGGACCTACGAGCAGTACTTC.

The chain uses TRBV29-1 and TRBJ2-6; D may be TRBD2 (5 bases). From germline, CDR1 is SQVTM and CDR2 ANQGSEA. Trimming pared 4 bases from V and 2 bases from J, leaving 9 bases between. The CDR3 covers 14 residues. In DNA form, the CDR3 reads TGCAGCGTTGCCGGGGTAGCTGGGGCCAACGTCCTGACTTTC. Its protein is CSVAGVAGANVLTF.